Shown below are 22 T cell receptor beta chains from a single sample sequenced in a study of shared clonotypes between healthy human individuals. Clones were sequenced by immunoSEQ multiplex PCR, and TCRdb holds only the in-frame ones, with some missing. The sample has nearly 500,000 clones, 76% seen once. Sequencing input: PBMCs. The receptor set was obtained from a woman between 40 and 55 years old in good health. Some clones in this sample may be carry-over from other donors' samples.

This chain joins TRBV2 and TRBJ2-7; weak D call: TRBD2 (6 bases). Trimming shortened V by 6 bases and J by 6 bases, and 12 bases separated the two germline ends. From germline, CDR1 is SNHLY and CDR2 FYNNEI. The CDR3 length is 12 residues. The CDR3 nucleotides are TGTGCCAGCAGCCGTGCTAGCGCCGAGCAGTACTTC. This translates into CASSRASAEQYF. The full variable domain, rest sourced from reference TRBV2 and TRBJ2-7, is EPEVTQTPSHQVTQMGQEVILRCVPISNHLYFYWYRQILGQKVEFLVSFYNNEISEKSEIFDDQFSVERPDGSNFTLKIRSTKLEDSAMYFCASSRASAEQYFGPGTRLTVT.

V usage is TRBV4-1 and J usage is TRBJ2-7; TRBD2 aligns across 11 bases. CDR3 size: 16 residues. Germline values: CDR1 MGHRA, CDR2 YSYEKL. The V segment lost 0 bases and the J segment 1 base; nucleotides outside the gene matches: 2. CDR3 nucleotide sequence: TGCGCCAGCAGCCAAGAAAGACTAGCGGGATCCTACGAGCAGTACTTC. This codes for CASSQERLAGSYEQYF.

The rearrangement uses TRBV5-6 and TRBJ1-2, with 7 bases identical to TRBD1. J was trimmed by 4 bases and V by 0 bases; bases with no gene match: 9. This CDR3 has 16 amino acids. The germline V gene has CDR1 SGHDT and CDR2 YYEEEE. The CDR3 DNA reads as TGTGCCAGCAGCTTGGTGGGACAGATACGGTCCTATGGCTACACCTTC. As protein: CASSLVGQIRSYGYTF.

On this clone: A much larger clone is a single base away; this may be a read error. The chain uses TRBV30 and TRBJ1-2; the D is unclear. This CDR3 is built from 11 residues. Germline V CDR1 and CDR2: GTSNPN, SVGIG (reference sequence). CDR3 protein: CAWSVSYGCTF. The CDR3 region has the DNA TGTGCCTGGAGTGTTAGCTATGGCTGCACCTTC.

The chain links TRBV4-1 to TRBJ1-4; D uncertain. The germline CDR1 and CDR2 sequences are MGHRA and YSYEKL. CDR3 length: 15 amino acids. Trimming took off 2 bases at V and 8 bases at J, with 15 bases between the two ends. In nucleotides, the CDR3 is TGCGCCAGCAGCCAACCAAATTCACAGATCGAAAAACTGTTTTTT. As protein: CASSQPNSQIEKLFF.

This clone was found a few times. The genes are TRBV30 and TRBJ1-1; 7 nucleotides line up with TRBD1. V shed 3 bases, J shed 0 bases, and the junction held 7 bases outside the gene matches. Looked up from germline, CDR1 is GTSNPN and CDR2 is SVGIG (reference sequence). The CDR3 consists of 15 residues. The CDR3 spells CAWSAIQGLNTEAFF. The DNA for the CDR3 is TGTGCCTGGAGCGCCATACAGGGGTTGAACACTGAAGCTTTCTTT.

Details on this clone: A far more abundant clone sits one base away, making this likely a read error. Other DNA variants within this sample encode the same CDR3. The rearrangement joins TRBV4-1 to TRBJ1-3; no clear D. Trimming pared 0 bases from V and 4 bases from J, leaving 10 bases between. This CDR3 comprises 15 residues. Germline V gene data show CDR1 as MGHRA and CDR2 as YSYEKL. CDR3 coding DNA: TGCGCCAGCAGCCAAGATCGGGATGCGGGAAACACCATATATTTT. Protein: CASSQDRDAGNTIYF.

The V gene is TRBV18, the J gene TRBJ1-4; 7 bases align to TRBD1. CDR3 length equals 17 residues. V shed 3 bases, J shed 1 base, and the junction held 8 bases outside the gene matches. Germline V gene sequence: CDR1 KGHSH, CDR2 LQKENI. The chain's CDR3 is CASSPPYRQGTNEKLFF. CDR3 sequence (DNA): TGTGCCAGCTCACCGCCCTACCGACAGGGAACTAATGAAAAACTGTTTTTT.

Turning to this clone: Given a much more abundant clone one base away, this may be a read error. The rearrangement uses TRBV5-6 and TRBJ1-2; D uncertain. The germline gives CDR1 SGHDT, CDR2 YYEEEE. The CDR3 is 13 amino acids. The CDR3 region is CASSVASNYSYTF. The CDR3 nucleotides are TGTGCCAGCAGCGTGGCGTCTAACTATAGCTACACCTTC.

The CDR3 coding sequence is TGCGCCAGCAGCCAAGATCCTAGGGGGAGGGCGGGAGAGACCCAGTACTTC. This translates into CASSQDPRGRAGETQYF. The V and J genes are TRBV4-3 and TRBJ2-5; a possible D gene is TRBD2 (7 bases). The V gene lost 0 bases and the J gene lost 4 bases, with 18 bases spanning the gap. CDR3 size: 17 residues. Germline CDR1 and CDR2: LGHNA and YSLEER.

CDR3 DNA: TGTGCCAGCTCGGGACAGACTGATGGCTACACCTTC. It encodes CASSGQTDGYTF. The V and J genes are TRBV18 and TRBJ1-2; 7 nucleotides match TRBD1. The CDR3 contains 12 residues. Germline V gene sequence: CDR1 KGHSH, CDR2 LQKENI. The J segment lost 6 bases and the V segment lost 6 bases, leaving 4 bases of the junction unmatched.

CDR3 DNA: TGTGCCAGCAGCCAAGAGCCATTGCGGGGTGACTCAACCGGTGAGCAGTTCTTC. Protein sequence: CASSQEPLRGDSTGEQFF. The chain carries TRBV4-2 and TRBJ2-1; possible D gene TRBD2, 6 bases. CDR3 size: 18 residues. Trimming removed 0 bases at V and 9 bases at J, with 24 bases between. Per germline, CDR1 LGHNA and CDR2 YNFKEQ.

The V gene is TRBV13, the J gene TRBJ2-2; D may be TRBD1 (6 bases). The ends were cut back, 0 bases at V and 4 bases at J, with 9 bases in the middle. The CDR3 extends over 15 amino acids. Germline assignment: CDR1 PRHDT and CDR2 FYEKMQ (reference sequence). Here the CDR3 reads CASSLGQGSTGELFF. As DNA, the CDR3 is TGTGCCAGCAGCTTAGGACAGGGATCCACCGGGGAGCTGTTTTTT.

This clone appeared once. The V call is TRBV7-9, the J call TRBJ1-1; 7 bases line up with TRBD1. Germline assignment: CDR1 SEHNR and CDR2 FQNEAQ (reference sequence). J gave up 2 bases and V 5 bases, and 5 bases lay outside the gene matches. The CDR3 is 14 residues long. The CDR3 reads CASSMGTVNTEAFF. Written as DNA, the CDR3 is TGTGCCAGCAGCATGGGGACAGTAAACACTGAAGCTTTCTTT.

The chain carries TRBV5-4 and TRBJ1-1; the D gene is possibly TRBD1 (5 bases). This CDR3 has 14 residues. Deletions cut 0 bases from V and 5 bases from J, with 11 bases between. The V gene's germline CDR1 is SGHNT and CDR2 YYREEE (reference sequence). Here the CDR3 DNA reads TGTGCCAGCAGCTTGGGAGGCGAGGGGACTGAAGCTTTCTTT. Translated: CASSLGGEGTEAFF.

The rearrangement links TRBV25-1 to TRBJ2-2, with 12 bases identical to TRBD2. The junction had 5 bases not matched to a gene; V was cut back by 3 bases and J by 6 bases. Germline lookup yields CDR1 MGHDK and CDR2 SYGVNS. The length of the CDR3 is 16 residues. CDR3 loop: CASSDPRLAGAGELFF. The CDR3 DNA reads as TGTGCCAGCAGTGACCCCAGACTAGCGGGAGCCGGGGAGCTGTTTTTT.

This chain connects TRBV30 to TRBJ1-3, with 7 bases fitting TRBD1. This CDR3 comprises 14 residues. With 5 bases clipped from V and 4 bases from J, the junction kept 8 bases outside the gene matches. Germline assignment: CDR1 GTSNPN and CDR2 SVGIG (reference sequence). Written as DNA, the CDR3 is TGTGCCTGGGGGAAGGGGGCGCGGGGAAACACCATATATTTT. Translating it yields CAWGKGARGNTIYF.

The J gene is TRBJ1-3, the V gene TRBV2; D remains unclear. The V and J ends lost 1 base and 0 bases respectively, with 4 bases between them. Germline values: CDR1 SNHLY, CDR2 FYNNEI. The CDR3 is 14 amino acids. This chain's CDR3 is CASSEGFSGNTIYF. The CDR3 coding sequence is TGTGCCAGCAGTGAAGGGTTCTCTGGAAACACCATATATTTT. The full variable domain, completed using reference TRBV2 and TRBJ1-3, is EPEVTQTPSHQVTQMGQEVILRCVPISNHLYFYWYRQILGQKVEFLVSFYNNEISEKSEIFDDQFSVERPDGSNFTLKIRSTKLEDSAMYFCASSEGFSGNTIYFGEGSWLTVV.

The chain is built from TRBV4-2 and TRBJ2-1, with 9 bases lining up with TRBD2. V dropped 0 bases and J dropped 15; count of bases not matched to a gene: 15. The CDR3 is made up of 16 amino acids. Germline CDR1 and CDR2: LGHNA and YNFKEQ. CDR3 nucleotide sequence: TGTGCCAGCAGCCAAGATGAAGGTAGCGGGAGCAATGAGTGGTTCTTC. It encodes CASSQDEGSGSNEWFF.

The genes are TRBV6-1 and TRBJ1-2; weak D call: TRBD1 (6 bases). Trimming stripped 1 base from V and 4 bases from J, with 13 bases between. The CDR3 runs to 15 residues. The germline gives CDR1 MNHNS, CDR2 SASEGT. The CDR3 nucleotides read TGTGCCAGCAGTGAAGAACAGGGTGACATCTATGGCTACACCTTC. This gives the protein CASSEEQGDIYGYTF.

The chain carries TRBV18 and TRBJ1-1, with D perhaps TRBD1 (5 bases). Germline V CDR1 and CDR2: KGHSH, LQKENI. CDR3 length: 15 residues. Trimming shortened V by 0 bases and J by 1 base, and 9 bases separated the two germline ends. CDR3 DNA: TGTGCCAGCTCACCACCGCCAGGGAGGAACACTGAAGCTTTCTTT. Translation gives CASSPPPGRNTEAFF.

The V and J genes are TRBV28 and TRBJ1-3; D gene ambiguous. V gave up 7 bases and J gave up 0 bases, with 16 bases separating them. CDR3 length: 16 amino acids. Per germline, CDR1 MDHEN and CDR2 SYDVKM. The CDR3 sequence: CASTPVGRYSGNTIYF. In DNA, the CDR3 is TGTGCCAGCACCCCCGTGGGTCGCTACTCTGGAAACACCATATATTTT.